The 10 T cell receptor beta chains below were found in one sample sequenced in a study of blood T cell repertoires in COVID-19. Sequencing used immunoSEQ multiplex PCR; TCRdb keeps in-frame clones, though not all of them. This table has hundreds of thousands of clones, around four fifths appearing once. The sample comprised peripheral blood. These receptors were collected from a woman at least 80 years old with active or convalescent COVID-19.

The chain employs TRBV28 and TRBJ1-2; a weak D match, TRBD1 (6 bases). The CDR3 loop spans 16 amino acids. V lost 7 bases to trimming and J lost 3 bases, with 21 bases between them. Looked up from germline, CDR1 is MDHEN and CDR2 is SYDVKM. CDR3: CASISRGGLVDYGYTF. The CDR3 region has the DNA TGTGCCAGCATCTCTCGCGGGGGGCTAGTTGACTATGGCTACACCTTC.

CDR3 coding DNA: TGTGCCAGTAAGGGATTGCGGGAGGGGGACAATGAGCAGTTCTTC. It specifies CASKGLREGDNEQFF. The chain joins TRBV19 to TRBJ2-1, with 9 bases identical to TRBD2. CDR1 LNHDA and CDR2 SQIVND come from the germline V gene (reference sequence). The CDR3 has 15 residues. After removal of 7 bases from V and 5 bases from J, the junction contained 9 bases not matched to a gene.

The chain links TRBV6-6 to TRBJ2-7; D might be TRBD1 (5 bases). Deletions cut 4 bases from V and 5 bases from J, with 18 bases between. This CDR3 is 15 amino acids long. Germline-derived CDR1 and CDR2 are MNHNY and SVGAGI (reference sequence). The CDR3 coding sequence is TGTGCCAGCAGTTTCTCCGAGTCCCAGGGAAACGAGCAGTACTTC. Protein: CASSFSESQGNEQYF.

This chain links TRBV18 with TRBJ2-5; D is ambiguous. Looked up from germline, CDR1 is KGHSH and CDR2 is LQKENI. This CDR3 contains 12 residues. The V and J ends lost 3 bases and 4 bases respectively, with 6 bases between them. The CDR3 is CASSPLGETQYF. Here the CDR3 DNA reads TGTGCCAGCTCACCCCTCGGAGAGACCCAGTACTTC.

The chain joins TRBV5-5 to TRBJ2-1, with D unresolved. This CDR3 contains 14 residues. V was cut by 1 base and J by 1 base, with 6 bases left in between. Germline V gives CDR1 SGHKS, CDR2 YYEKEE (reference sequence). The DNA of the CDR3 is TGTGCCAGCAGCTTGACAATATCCTACAATGAGCAGTTCTTC. Translated: CASSLTISYNEQFF.

The chain links TRBV4-2 to TRBJ2-7; 9 bases map to TRBD2. J gave up 0 bases and V 2 bases, and 5 bases lay outside the gene matches. The CDR3 has 16 residues. Per germline, CDR1 LGHNA and CDR2 YNFKEQ. In nucleotides, the CDR3 is TGTGCCAGCAGCCAATTGGCTAGCGGGGCCTCCTACGAGCAGTACTTC. Its translation: CASSQLASGASYEQYF.

The V and J genes are TRBV5-1 and TRBJ1-1; 9 positions agree with TRBD1. The ends lost 4 bases at V and 0 bases at J; junction bases unmatched: 7. CDR1 SGHRS and CDR2 YFSETQ come from the germline V gene. This CDR3 is built from 16 residues. CDR3 sequence reads: CASSRWWTGVNTEAFF. The DNA for the CDR3 is TGCGCCAGCAGCAGGTGGTGGACAGGGGTGAACACTGAAGCTTTCTTT.

To note about this clone: Additional DNA sequences in this sample encode the identical CDR3. The chain recombines TRBV10-3 with TRBJ2-3; 11 positions agree with TRBD2. This CDR3 is built from 16 residues. Germline V gene lookup returns CDR1 ENHRY and CDR2 SYGVKD. The V gene end was trimmed by 4 bases and the J gene end by 1 base; junction bases not matched to a gene: 4. CDR3 amino acids: CAISGGTSGGTDTQYF. The CDR3 DNA follows: TGTGCCATCAGTGGGGGGACTAGCGGAGGCACAGATACGCAGTATTTT.

The rearrangement links TRBV5-6 to TRBJ2-6; D is uncertain. The CDR3 totals 15 residues. The germline gives CDR1 SGHDT, CDR2 YYEEEE. The ends were cut back, 4 bases at V and 0 bases at J, with 8 bases in the middle. The CDR3 region is CASSLPSSGANVLTF. The CDR3 coding sequence is TGTGCCAGCAGCCTTCCTAGCTCTGGGGCCAACGTCCTGACTTTC.

The chain recombines TRBV7-2 with TRBJ2-5; a weak D match, TRBD2 (7 bases). Germline lookup yields CDR1 SGHTA and CDR2 FQGNSA. The CDR3 has 16 residues. Trimming cost V 1 base and J 4 bases, with 16 bases left between them. The CDR3 sequence: CASSLGSGGATETQYF. The CDR3 DNA is TGTGCCAGCAGCTTAGGGTCGGGGGGCGCAACAGAGACCCAGTACTTC.